These T cell receptor beta chains were read from a single sample in a study of siplizumab effects on memory and regulatory T cells. The table came from immunoSEQ multiplex PCR; TCRdb's copy has only in-frame clones and leaves some out. The sample yields around 110,000 clones, roughly 94% seen once. The sequencing input was non-Treg CD4+ T cells sorted from blood. These receptors were collected from a human donor in good health. CDR3s include the opening cysteine and the closing phenylalanine or tryptophan. The order of the fields is D gene, J gene, V gene, clone size, CDR3 length, CDR3 DNA, CDR3 protein. D genes are given only for firm matches. A row's size may be missing; if present it is once, few, many or a size class.

d_gene: NA
j_gene: TRBJ2-3
v_gene: TRBV2
abundance: NA
len: 15
CDR3nt: TGTGCCAGCACCGGGAGGGGGCAGAGCACAGATACGCAGTATTTT
CDR3aa: CASTGRGQSTDTQYF

d_gene: TRBD1
j_gene: TRBJ1-2
v_gene: TRBV19
abundance: once
len: 13
CDR3nt: TGTGCCAGTGGAGAGACAGGGGGCTATGGCTACACCTTC
CDR3aa: CASGETGGYGYTF

d_gene: TRBD1
j_gene: TRBJ2-3
v_gene: TRBV6-1
abundance: NA
len: 15
CDR3nt: TGTGCCAGCAGTGGCTCGGACAGGGGGCGGGTCACGCAGTATTTT
CDR3aa: CASSGSDRGRVTQYF

d_gene: NA
j_gene: TRBJ2-2
v_gene: TRBV9
abundance: NA
len: 15
CDR3nt: TGTGCCAGCAGCGTACCTGGGAGTGTTGCCGGGGAGCTGTTTTTT
CDR3aa: CASSVPGSVAGELFF

d_gene: NA
j_gene: TRBJ2-3
v_gene: TRBV19
abundance: NA
len: 13
CDR3nt: TGTGCCAGTAGACGACCTCAAGGGGATACGCAGTATTTT
CDR3aa: CASRRPQGDTQYF

d_gene: TRBD1
j_gene: TRBJ1-1
v_gene: TRBV5-6
abundance: NA
len: 16
CDR3nt: TGTGCCAGCAGCTTGGGGAGGACAGGATGGGACACTGAAGCTTTCTTT
CDR3aa: CASSLGRTGWDTEAFF

d_gene: TRBD2
j_gene: TRBJ2-1
v_gene: TRBV7-2
abundance: NA
len: 16
CDR3nt: TGTGCCAGCAGCTATATAGTTGGGACTAGATTAAATGAGCAGTTCTTC
CDR3aa: CASSYIVGTRLNEQFF

d_gene: NA
j_gene: TRBJ1-5
v_gene: TRBV18
abundance: NA
len: 15
CDR3nt: TGTGCCAGCTCACGACGAGGGGGGGAGCATCAGCCCCAGCATTTT
CDR3aa: CASSRRGGEHQPQHF

d_gene: NA
j_gene: TRBJ1-6
v_gene: TRBV6-5
abundance: NA
len: 12
CDR3nt: TGTGCCAGCAGTCGAGATAATTCACCCCTCCACTTT
CDR3aa: CASSRDNSPLHF

d_gene: NA
j_gene: TRBJ1-2
v_gene: TRBV7-3
abundance: NA
len: 15
CDR3nt: TGTGCCAGCAGCTCGAACTTAGGACAGAGCTATGGCTACACCTTC
CDR3aa: CASSSNLGQSYGYTF

d_gene: NA
j_gene: TRBJ2-2
v_gene: TRBV5-1
abundance: NA
len: 14
CDR3nt: TGCGCCAGCAGCTTTAGTCAAGTTCCCGGGGAGCTGTTTTTT
CDR3aa: CASSFSQVPGELFF

d_gene: NA
j_gene: TRBJ1-4
v_gene: TRBV28
abundance: NA
len: 18
CDR3nt: TGTGCCAGCAGTTTAGTTTCAAGTAACTCACAACTGAATGAAAAACTGTTTTTT
CDR3aa: CASSLVSSNSQLNEKLFF

d_gene: NA
j_gene: TRBJ1-5
v_gene: TRBV15
abundance: NA
len: 13
CDR3nt: TGTGCCACCAGCACGAATAGCAATCAGCCCCAGCATTTT
CDR3aa: CATSTNSNQPQHF

d_gene: TRBD1
j_gene: TRBJ2-7
v_gene: TRBV7-9
abundance: NA
len: 19
CDR3nt: TGTGCCAGCAGCCCCAAGATCGGGACAGATCGATTTGACTCCTACGAGCAGTACTTC
CDR3aa: CASSPKIGTDRFDSYEQYF

d_gene: NA
j_gene: TRBJ1-4
v_gene: TRBV6-1
abundance: NA
len: 15
CDR3nt: TGTGCCAGCAGTGATCGGCCAGGCCCGAGGGAAAAACTGTTTTTT
CDR3aa: CASSDRPGPREKLFF

d_gene: TRBD2
j_gene: TRBJ2-7
v_gene: TRBV7-9
abundance: NA
len: 15
CDR3nt: TGTGCCAGCAGCCTCGGGACTAGGGTTCTATACGAGCAGTACTTC
CDR3aa: CASSLGTRVLYEQYF

d_gene: NA
j_gene: TRBJ2-1
v_gene: TRBV20-1
abundance: NA
len: 11
CDR3nt: TGCAGTGCTCTAGCGTTTGAGGAGCAGTTCTTC
CDR3aa: CSALAFEEQFF

d_gene: TRBD1
j_gene: TRBJ2-3
v_gene: TRBV28
abundance: NA
len: 14
CDR3nt: TGTGCCAGCAGTTCCGGACAGGGCACAGATACGCAGTATTTT
CDR3aa: CASSSGQGTDTQYF

d_gene: NA
j_gene: TRBJ1-2
v_gene: TRBV5-4
abundance: NA
len: 16
CDR3nt: TGTGCCAGCAGCTCCATAAAAACAGGGTTTGACTATGGCTACACCTTC
CDR3aa: CASSSIKTGFDYGYTF

d_gene: TRBD1
j_gene: TRBJ2-7
v_gene: TRBV5-1
abundance: NA
len: 15
CDR3nt: TGCGCCAGCAGCTTGGGGGGACAGGGCGCCTACGAGCAGTACTTC
CDR3aa: CASSLGGQGAYEQYF

d_gene: NA
j_gene: TRBJ1-4
v_gene: TRBV7-9
abundance: NA
len: 13
CDR3nt: TGTGCCAGCAGCTTAGAGTCCGGAGCGAGACTGTTTTTT
CDR3aa: CASSLESGARLFF

d_gene: NA
j_gene: TRBJ2-2
v_gene: TRBV7-3
abundance: NA
len: 12
CDR3nt: TGTGCCAGCAGTACGGGGACCGGGGAGCTGTTTTTT
CDR3aa: CASSTGTGELFF

d_gene: NA
j_gene: TRBJ1-3
v_gene: TRBV10-3
abundance: NA
len: 16
CDR3nt: TGTGCCATCAGAGAAAAGGGGGAATTGTCTGGAAACACCATATATTTT
CDR3aa: CAIREKGELSGNTIYF

d_gene: NA
j_gene: TRBJ1-1
v_gene: TRBV5-1
abundance: NA
len: 14
CDR3nt: TGCGCCAGCAGCTCAGGCCCCCCTAACACTGAAGCTTTCTTT
CDR3aa: CASSSGPPNTEAFF

d_gene: TRBD1
j_gene: TRBJ2-5
v_gene: TRBV5-8
abundance: once
len: 15
CDR3nt: TGTGCCAGCAGCTTGGGCGGACAGGTCCAAGAGACCCAGTACTTC
CDR3aa: CASSLGGQVQETQYF

d_gene: NA
j_gene: TRBJ2-5
v_gene: TRBV7-9
abundance: NA
len: 16
CDR3nt: TGTGCCAGCAGCTTGCGGGGCGGGGACAGCCAAGAGACCCAGTACTTC
CDR3aa: CASSLRGGDSQETQYF

d_gene: NA
j_gene: TRBJ2-5
v_gene: TRBV4-2
abundance: NA
len: 13
CDR3nt: TGTGCCAGCAGCCCCCGGGTAGGGGAGACCCAGTACTTC
CDR3aa: CASSPRVGETQYF